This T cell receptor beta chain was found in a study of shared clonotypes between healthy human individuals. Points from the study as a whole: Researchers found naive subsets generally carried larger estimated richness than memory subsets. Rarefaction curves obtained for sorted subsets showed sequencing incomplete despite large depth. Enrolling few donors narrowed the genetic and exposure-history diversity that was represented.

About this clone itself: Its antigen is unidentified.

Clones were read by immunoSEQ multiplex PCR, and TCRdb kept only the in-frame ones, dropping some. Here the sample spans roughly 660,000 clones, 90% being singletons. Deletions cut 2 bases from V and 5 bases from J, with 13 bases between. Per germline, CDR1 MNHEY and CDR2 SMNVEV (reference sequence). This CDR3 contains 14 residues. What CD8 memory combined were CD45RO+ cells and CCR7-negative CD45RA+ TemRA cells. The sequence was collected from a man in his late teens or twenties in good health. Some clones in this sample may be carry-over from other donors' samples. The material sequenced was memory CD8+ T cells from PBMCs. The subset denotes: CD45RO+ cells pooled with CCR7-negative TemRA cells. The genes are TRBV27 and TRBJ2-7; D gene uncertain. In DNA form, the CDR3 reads TGTGCCAGCAGTTTACTGTCAGGTCGGGACGAGCAGTACTTC. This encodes CASSLLSGRDEQYF.